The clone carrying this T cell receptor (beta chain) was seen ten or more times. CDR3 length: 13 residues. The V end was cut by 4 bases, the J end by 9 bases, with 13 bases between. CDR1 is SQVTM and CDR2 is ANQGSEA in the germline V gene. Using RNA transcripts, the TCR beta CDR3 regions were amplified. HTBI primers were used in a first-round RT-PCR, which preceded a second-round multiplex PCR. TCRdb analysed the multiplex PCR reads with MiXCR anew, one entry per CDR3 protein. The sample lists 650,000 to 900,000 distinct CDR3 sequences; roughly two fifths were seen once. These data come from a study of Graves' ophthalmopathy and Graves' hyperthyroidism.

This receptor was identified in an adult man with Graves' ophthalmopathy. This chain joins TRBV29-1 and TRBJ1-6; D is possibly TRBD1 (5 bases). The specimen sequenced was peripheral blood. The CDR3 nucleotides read TGCAGCGTTGCGGGGACGTCGGGTTCACCCCTCCACTTT. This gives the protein CSVAGTSGSPLHF.